Below, one TCR beta chain is given with its context. Authors' processing steps: Estimated nucleated cell counts came from reference gene primer amplification. Some clones are missing from TCRdb's copy, which holds only in-frame ones; the method was immunoSEQ multiplex PCR. The V and J calls and clone size come from that table; D and trimming were worked out from the DNA. The sample includes 190,000 or so clones, about three quarters of them seen just once. The CDR3 is 15 residues long. CDR1 LNHDA and CDR2 SQIVND come from the germline V gene (reference sequence). The V and J ends lost 8 bases and 0 bases respectively, with 11 bases between them. The record originates from a study of blood T cell repertoires in COVID-19. The overall study: The United States, Italy and Spain provided the acute and convalescent COVID-19 samples. In each case, the material was cDNA or gDNA derived from T cells, B-cell-depleted T cells, or PBMCs.

The receptor's source is a woman older than 75 with active or convalescent COVID-19. Material: peripheral blood. This rearrangement joins TRBV19 to TRBJ2-6, with a possible D match to TRBD1 (6 bases). The CDR3 is CASVPTGSGANVLTF. The CDR3 DNA reads as TGTGCCAGTGTTCCGACAGGCTCTGGGGCCAACGTCCTGACTTTC.